The entry below gives a single T cell receptor (beta chain) sequence along with its context. The CDR3 covers 11 residues. Between the trimmed V and J ends, which lost 4 bases and 5 bases, there was a span of 5 bases. Germline V gene sequence: CDR1 MNHNS, CDR2 SASEGT. This specimen comes from a study of cytomegalovirus exposure and HLA in healthy donors. Researchers ran the PCR with 60 Vbeta and 13 Jbeta primers. Profiled with immunoSEQ multiplex PCR; TCRdb holds only in-frame clones, not every one. The table records roughly 120,000 clones, 60% to 85% of them present only once. The donors, nominally healthy at sampling, likely had unrecorded immune exposures.

This TCR derives from a woman under 40 in good health and CMV-seronegative. The sequencing sample was made of PBMCs. V and J are TRBV6-1 and TRBJ2-5; D unresolved. Written as DNA, the CDR3 is TGTGCCAGCAGTGTCTCGGAGACCCAGTACTTC. Its protein product is CASSVSETQYF.